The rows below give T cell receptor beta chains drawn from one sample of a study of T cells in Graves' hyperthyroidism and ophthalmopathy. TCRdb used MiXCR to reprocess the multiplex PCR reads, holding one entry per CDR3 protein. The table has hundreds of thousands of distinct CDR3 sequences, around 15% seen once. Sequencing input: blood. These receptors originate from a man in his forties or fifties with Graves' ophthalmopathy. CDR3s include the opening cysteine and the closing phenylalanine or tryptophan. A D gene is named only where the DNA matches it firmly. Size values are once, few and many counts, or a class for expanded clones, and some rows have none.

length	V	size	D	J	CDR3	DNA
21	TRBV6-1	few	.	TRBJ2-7	CASSDDGVGAGPSTYFYEQYF	TGTGCCAGCAGTGACGACGGGGTTGGTGCGGGACCCTCTACTTACTTCTACGAGCAGTACTTC
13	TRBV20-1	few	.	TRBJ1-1	CSAPRGVLPEAFF	TGCAGTGCCCCCCGAGGGGTATTGCCTGAAGCTTTCTTT
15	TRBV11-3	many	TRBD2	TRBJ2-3	CASSSGLAGDDTQYF	TGTGCCAGCAGCTCGGGACTAGCGGGAGATGATACGCAGTATTTT
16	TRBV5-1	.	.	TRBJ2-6	CASSATRVSGANVLTF	TGCGCCAGCAGCGCTACCAGGGTCTCTGGGGCCAACGTCCTGACTTTC
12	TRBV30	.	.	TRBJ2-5	CSWGPARETQYF	TGTTCCTGGGGACCAGCTCGGGAGACCCAGTACTTC
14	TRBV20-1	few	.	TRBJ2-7	CSAKRTESSYEQYF	TGCAGTGCTAAGCGGACAGAGAGCTCCTACGAGCAGTACTTC
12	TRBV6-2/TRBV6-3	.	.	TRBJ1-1	CASRVSGPEAFF	TGTGCCAGCAGGGTCTCGGGTCCTGAAGCTTTCTTT
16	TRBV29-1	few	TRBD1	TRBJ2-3	CSVDEMTGWFTDTQYF	TGCAGCGTTGATGAGATGACAGGGTGGTTCACAGATACGCAGTATTTT
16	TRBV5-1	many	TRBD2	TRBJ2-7	CASSPFELAGTYEQYF	TGCGCCAGCAGCCCGTTCGAACTAGCGGGAACCTACGAGCAGTACTTC
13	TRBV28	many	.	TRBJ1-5	CASAVYSNQPQHF	TGTGCCTCGGCGGTCTATAGCAATCAGCCCCAGCATTTT
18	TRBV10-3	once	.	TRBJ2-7	CAISLRDPPNLSSYEQYF	TGTGCCATCAGCCTACGGGACCCACCAAACCTCAGCTCCTACGAGCAGTACTTC
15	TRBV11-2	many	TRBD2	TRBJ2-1	CASSLSGRAHNEQFF	TGTGCCAGCAGCTTAAGCGGGAGGGCACACAATGAGCAGTTCTTC
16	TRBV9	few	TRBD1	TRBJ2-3	CASSQGQGRLTDTQYF	TGTGCCAGCAGCCAAGGACAGGGAAGACTCACAGATACGCAGTATTTT
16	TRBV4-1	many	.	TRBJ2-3	CASSPTGLDLADTQYF	TGCGCCAGCAGCCCGACGGGACTTGACTTGGCAGATACGCAGTATTTT
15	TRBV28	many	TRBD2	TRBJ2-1	CASSFWGGTYNEQFF	TGTGCCAGCAGTTTTTGGGGGGGTACCTACAATGAGCAGTTCTTC
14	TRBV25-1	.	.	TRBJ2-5	CASSEYQGQETQYF	TGTGCCAGCAGTGAATATCAAGGTCAAGAGACCCAGTACTTC
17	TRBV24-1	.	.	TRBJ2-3	CASSYRRPRVSTDTQYF	TGTGCCAGCAGTTACAGGCGCCCCCGGGTGAGCACAGATACGCAGTATTTT
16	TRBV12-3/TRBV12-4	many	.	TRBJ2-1	CASSAPGGGARAEQFF	TGTGCCAGCAGTGCCCCGGGTGGCGGAGCCCGCGCGGAGCAGTTCTTC
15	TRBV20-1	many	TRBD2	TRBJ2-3	CSARRASGSTDTQYF	TGCAGTGCTAGGAGGGCTAGCGGGAGCACAGATACGCAGTATTTT
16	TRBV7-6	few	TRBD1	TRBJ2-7	CASSSELGQGLYEQYF	TGTGCCAGCAGCTCGGAATTAGGACAGGGTCTCTACGAGCAGTACTTC
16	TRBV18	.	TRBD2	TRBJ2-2	CASSPPTSGSTGELFF	TGTGCCAGCTCACCACCTACTAGCGGGAGCACCGGGGAGCTGTTTTTT
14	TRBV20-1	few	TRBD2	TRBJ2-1	CSARWTSGRGEQFF	TGCAGTGCTAGGTGGACTAGCGGCCGGGGTGAGCAGTTCTTC
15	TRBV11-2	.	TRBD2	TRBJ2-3	CASSFRTSGRDTQYF	TGTGCCAGCAGTTTCAGGACTAGCGGGAGAGATACGCAGTATTTT
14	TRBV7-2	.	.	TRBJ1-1	CASSPTGTYTEAFF	TGTGCCAGCAGCCCCACCGGAACTTACACTGAAGCTTTCTTT
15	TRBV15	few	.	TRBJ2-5	CATSRDRTKRETQYF	TGTGCCACCAGCAGAGATAGGACAAAAAGAGAGACCCAGTACTTC
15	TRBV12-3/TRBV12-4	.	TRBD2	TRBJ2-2	CASSLRAGRVGELFF	TGTGCCAGCAGTTTACGAGCGGGAAGGGTCGGGGAGCTGTTTTTT
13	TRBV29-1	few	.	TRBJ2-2	CSVEYTLGGELFF	TGCAGCGTTGAATATACTTTGGGCGGGGAGCTGTTTTTT
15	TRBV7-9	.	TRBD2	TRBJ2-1	CASRLTSGRGNEQFF	TGTGCCAGCAGACTTACTAGCGGGAGAGGCAATGAGCAGTTCTTC
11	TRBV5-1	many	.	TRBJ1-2	CASSYDRSYTF	TGCGCCAGCAGCTACGACAGGAGCTACACCTTC
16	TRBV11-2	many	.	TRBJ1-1	CASSLGVGTENTEAFF	TGTGCCAGCAGCTTAGGAGTTGGGACTGAGAACACTGAAGCTTTCTTT
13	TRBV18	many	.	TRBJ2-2	CASSPFPTGELFF	TGTGCCAGCTCACCATTTCCCACCGGGGAGCTGTTTTTT
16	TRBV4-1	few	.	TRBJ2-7	CASSQGSLNQPYEQYF	TGCGCCAGCAGCCAAGGATCACTAAACCAGCCTTACGAGCAGTACTTC
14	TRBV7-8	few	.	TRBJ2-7	CASKVDSGRYEQYF	TGTGCCAGCAAGGTAGACAGCGGACGCTACGAGCAGTACTTC
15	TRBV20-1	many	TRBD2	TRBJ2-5	CSARTLAGGQETQYF	TGCAGTGCTAGAACACTAGCGGGAGGACAAGAGACCCAGTACTTC
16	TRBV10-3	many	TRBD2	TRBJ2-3	CAISEWWEGRTDTQYF	TGTGCCATCAGTGAGTGGTGGGAGGGCCGCACAGATACGCAGTATTTT
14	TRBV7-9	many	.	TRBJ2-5	CASSSQRGQETQYF	TGTGCCAGCAGCTCCCAGAGGGGCCAAGAGACCCAGTACTTC
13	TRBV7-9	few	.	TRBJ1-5	CASSTGTNRPQHF	TGTGCCAGCAGCACCGGGACTAATCGGCCCCAGCATTTT
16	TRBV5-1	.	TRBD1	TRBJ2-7	CASSLVGTAISYEQYF	TGCGCCAGCAGCTTGGTCGGGACAGCGATCTCCTACGAGCAGTACTTC
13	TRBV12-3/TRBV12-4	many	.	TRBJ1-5	CASSLAVGQPQHF	TGTGCCAGCAGTTTAGCGGTTGGTCAGCCCCAGCATTTT
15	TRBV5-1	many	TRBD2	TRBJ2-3	CASCPSGADTDTQYF	TGCGCCAGCTGTCCAAGCGGGGCTGACACAGATACGCAGTATTTT
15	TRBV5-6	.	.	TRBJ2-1	CASSLFDGTRNEQFF	TGTGCCAGCAGCCTTTTCGACGGGACCCGCAATGAGCAGTTCTTC
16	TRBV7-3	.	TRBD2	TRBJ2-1	CASSLGLAEEYNEQFF	TGTGCCAGCAGCTTAGGACTAGCGGAAGAATACAATGAGCAGTTCTTC
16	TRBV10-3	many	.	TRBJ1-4	CAISESTTGGNEKLFF	TGTGCCATCAGCGAGTCCACCACAGGAGGCAATGAAAAACTGTTTTTT
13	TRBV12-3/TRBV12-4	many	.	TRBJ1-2	CASRVTGPYGYTF	TGTGCCAGCAGGGTGACAGGCCCCTATGGCTACACCTTC
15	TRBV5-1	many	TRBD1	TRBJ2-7	CASSIGTGARDEQYF	TGCGCCAGCAGCATAGGGACAGGAGCCCGGGACGAGCAGTACTTC